This T cell receptor (beta chain) was captured in a study of blood T cell repertoires in COVID-19. TCRdb's copy holds only in-frame clones and misses some; the assay was immunoSEQ multiplex PCR. In the table there are 300,000 to 400,000 clones, roughly 88% of which are singletons. In germline, CDR1 is LNHDA, CDR2 SQIVND (reference sequence). Deletions cut 3 bases from V and 0 bases from J, with 10 bases between. This CDR3 has 15 amino acids. Cohorts were based on clinical histories the participants reported. Symptom resolution, clearance, or two negative PCRs marked the recovered donors of Cohort 3. The sample was PBMCs or T cells enriched from blood (not recorded which). This receptor was identified in a man in his thirties or forties who had recovered from COVID-19. This chain links TRBV19 with TRBJ2-3, with D tentatively TRBD2 (6 bases). This chain's CDR3 is CASSMGLSSTDTQYF. CDR3 DNA sequence: TGTGCCAGTAGTATGGGACTCTCAAGCACAGATACGCAGTATTTT.